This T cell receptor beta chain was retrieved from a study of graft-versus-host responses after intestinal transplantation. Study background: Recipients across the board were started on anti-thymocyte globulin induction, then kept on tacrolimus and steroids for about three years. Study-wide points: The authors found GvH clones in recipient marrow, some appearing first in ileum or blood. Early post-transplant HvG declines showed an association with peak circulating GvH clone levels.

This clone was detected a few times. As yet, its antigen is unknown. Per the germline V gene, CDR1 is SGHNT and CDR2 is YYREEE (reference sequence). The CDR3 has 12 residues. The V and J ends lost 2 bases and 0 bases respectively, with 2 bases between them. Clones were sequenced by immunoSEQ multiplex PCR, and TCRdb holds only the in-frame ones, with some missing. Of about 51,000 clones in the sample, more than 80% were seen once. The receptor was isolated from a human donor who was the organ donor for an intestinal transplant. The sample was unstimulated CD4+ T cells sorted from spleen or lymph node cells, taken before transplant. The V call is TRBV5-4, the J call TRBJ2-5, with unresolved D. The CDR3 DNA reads TGTGCCAGCAGCTTCGACCAAGAGACCCAGTACTTC. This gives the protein CASSFDQETQYF.